The 22 T cell receptor beta chains below all came from one sample that was sequenced in a study of identical twins. Each CDR3 protein gets one entry after TCRdb re-called the 5' RACE reads with MiXCR. The profile shows roughly 200,000 distinct CDR3 sequences, roughly 7.5% of them singletons. The same data also contributed to another study, on yellow fever vaccine responses in identical twins.

The material sequenced was memory (CD45RO+) T cells sorted from blood. These receptor sequences come from a woman between 18 and 30 years old in good health.

The chain links TRBV18 to TRBJ2-7; 13 positions agree with TRBD2. In germline, CDR1 is KGHSH, CDR2 LQKENI. V dropped 0 bases and J dropped 6; count of bases not matched to a gene: 5. The CDR3 is 16 amino acids. The CDR3 DNA follows: TGTGCCAGCTCACCACCGTGGGGACTAGCGGGAAGCGAGCAGTACTTC. Its translation: CASSPPWGLAGSEQYF.

This clonotype was recorded a few times. The J gene is TRBJ2-1, the V gene TRBV6-5; 11 bases align to TRBD1. The CDR3 length is 16 residues. V trimming: 2 bases; J trimming: 8 bases; junction bases outside the gene matches: 8. CDR1 is MNHEY, CDR2 SVGAGI, per germline. The CDR3 nucleotides read TGTGCCAGCAGTTACAATCCGGGACAGGGGGGCGATGAGCAGTTCTTC. It is translated as CASSYNPGQGGDEQFF.

This clonotype was seen a few times. The V gene is TRBV30, the J gene TRBJ2-1, with D possibly matching TRBD1 (5 bases). Between the trimmed V and J ends, which lost 6 bases and 7 bases, there was a span of 10 bases. CDR1 is GTSNPN and CDR2 is SVGIG in the germline V gene (reference sequence). The CDR3 loop spans 11 amino acids. DNA of the CDR3: TGTGCCTGCCTCCAGGGAAATGAGCAGTTCTTC. Translating it yields CACLQGNEQFF.

In its sample, this clonotype was seen a few times. The chain links TRBV20-1 to TRBJ2-6, with D perhaps being TRBD1 or TRBD2 (5 bases each). V was pared by 0 bases and J by 3 bases, with 12 bases between. This CDR3 has 16 residues. From germline, CDR1 is DFQATT and CDR2 SNEGSKA (reference sequence). CDR3 region: CSARDPGPGGANVLTF. The CDR3 DNA reads as TGCAGTGCTAGAGATCCGGGGCCCGGTGGGGCCAACGTCCTGACTTTC.

This clonotype was detected many times. J is TRBJ2-2 and V is TRBV7-3; D uncertain. The germline gives CDR1 SGHTA, CDR2 FQGTGA. CDR3 length: 15 amino acids. Trimming took off 8 bases at V and 0 bases at J, with 13 bases between the two ends. In DNA, the CDR3 is TGTGCCAGCCAAATAGGCAAAGCGAACACCGGGGAGCTGTTTTTT. Its translation: CASQIGKANTGELFF.

This clonotype occurred many times. This chain connects TRBV27 to TRBJ2-7, with 7 bases fitting TRBD1. Unmatched junction bases numbered 1, after V lost 3 bases and J lost 2 bases. Germline V lookup: CDR1 MNHEY, CDR2 SMNVEV (reference sequence). The CDR3 is made up of 13 amino acids. Here the CDR3 DNA reads TGTGCCAGCAGTTTGACAGGGACCTACGAGCAGTACTTC. It yields the protein CASSLTGTYEQYF.

This clonotype came up a few times. The chain combines TRBV6-4 with TRBJ1-5, with TRBD1 matching 7 bases. CDR3 length equals 15 residues. The V gene end was trimmed by 0 bases and the J gene end by 6 bases; junction bases not matched to a gene: 5. CDR1 and CDR2 (germline): MRHNA, SNTAGT. The CDR3 nucleotides are TGTGCCAGCAGTGACTCGGCAGGGGGAGGTCAGCCCCAGCATTTT. It translates to CASSDSAGGGQPQHF.

At least ten counts were recorded for this clonotype. This chain connects TRBV2 to TRBJ1-1; D gene unclear. In germline, CDR1 is SNHLY, CDR2 FYNNEI. V lost 8 bases and J lost 1, with 11 bases in between. The CDR3 extends over 13 amino acids. Here the CDR3 reads CASGADGNTEAFF. Written as DNA, the CDR3 is TGTGCCAGCGGAGCGGACGGGAACACTGAAGCTTTCTTT.

In its sample, this clonotype was seen many times. V usage is TRBV6-1 and J usage is TRBJ1-1; maybe TRBD1 (6 bases). Germline V gene data show CDR1 as MNHNS and CDR2 as SASEGT. Trimming took 6 bases from V and 10 from J, leaving 21 bases between them. This CDR3 spans 14 amino acids. CDR3 sequence reads: CASSSPGRGEGAFF. DNA for the CDR3: TGTGCCAGCAGCTCCCCCGGGAGGGGGGAGGGAGCTTTCTTT.

V gene TRBV20-1 combines with J gene TRBJ2-5, with 12 positions matching TRBD2. V lost 0 bases, J lost 5 bases, and 22 bases stayed unmatched. The CDR3 is made up of 21 amino acids. CDR1 is DFQATT, CDR2 SNEGSKA, per germline (reference sequence). Here the CDR3 reads CSARDQASDGLAGGPGETQYF. As DNA, the CDR3 is TGCAGTGCTAGAGATCAAGCCTCTGACGGGCTAGCGGGGGGGCCCGGGGAGACCCAGTACTTC.

V usage is TRBV20-1 and J usage is TRBJ2-2; no definite D call. Germline lookup yields CDR1 DFQATT and CDR2 SNEGSKA (reference sequence). The CDR3 totals 15 residues. With 2 bases removed from V and 0 bases from J, the gap between germline ends came to 10 bases. The CDR3 sequence is CSARRPDSNTGELFF. CDR3 DNA sequence: TGCAGTGCTAGACGGCCGGATTCGAACACCGGGGAGCTGTTTTTT.

The chain couples TRBV11-2 to TRBJ2-7; TRBD2 matches 7 bases. Germline V gene sequence: CDR1 SGHAT, CDR2 FQNNGV. Germline trimming cut 5 bases from V and 3 bases from J; bases unmatched to any gene: 13. This CDR3 has 16 residues. CDR3 nucleotides: TGTGCCAGCAGCCCGTTAGGGATAGCGGGTCACTACGAGCAGTACTTC. Protein product: CASSPLGIAGHYEQYF.

At least ten counts were recorded for this clonotype. For the CDR3, the DNA is TGCAGCGTTGGGGGGAACTATGGCTACACCTTC. It yields the protein CSVGGNYGYTF. The chain links TRBV29-1 to TRBJ1-2; a weak D match, TRBD1 (5 bases). This CDR3 is built from 11 residues. Germline V gene data show CDR1 as SQVTM and CDR2 as ANQGSEA. Between the trimmed V and J ends, which lost 4 bases and 2 bases, there was a span of 5 bases.

The sample holds a few counts of this clonotype. This chain connects TRBV12-3 or TRBV12-4 to TRBJ2-7; 8 positions match TRBD1. Trimming removed 8 bases from V and 3 bases from J; junction bases left unmatched: 9. The CDR3 spans 14 residues. CDR3 protein: CASGLAGGFYEQYF. The CDR3 coding sequence is TGTGCCAGCGGGTTAGCAGGGGGCTTCTACGAGCAGTACTTC.

This clonotype showed up just a few times. This chain connects TRBV20-1 to TRBJ2-5, with D perhaps matching TRBD2 (5 bases). This CDR3 is 14 amino acids long. In germline, CDR1 is DFQATT, CDR2 SNEGSKA (reference sequence). Trimming cost V 5 bases and J 5 bases, with 18 bases left between them. Here the CDR3 reads CSAGPLGIDETQYF. The DNA for the CDR3 is TGCAGTGCTGGCCCACTAGGGATCGATGAGACCCAGTACTTC.

This clonotype appeared many times. The CDR3 protein is CASGSLAVPSTDTQYF. The CDR3 DNA reads as TGTGCCAGCGGATCTTTAGCGGTACCCTCCACAGATACGCAGTATTTT. V is TRBV28 and J is TRBJ2-3, with a possible D match to TRBD2 (6 bases). The CDR3 extends over 16 amino acids. Germline V gene data show CDR1 as MDHEN and CDR2 as SYDVKM. With 8 bases removed from V and 2 bases from J, the gap between germline ends came to 20 bases.

This clonotype was counted between two and nine times. The rearrangement joins TRBV7-8 to TRBJ2-1; no firm D call. The germline V gene encodes CDR1 SGHVS and CDR2 FQNEAQ. The CDR3 runs 13 residues. V was cut by 5 bases and J by 9 bases, with 14 bases left in between. CDR3 region: CASSARDLGEQFF. CDR3 nucleotides: TGTGCCAGCAGCGCCCGTGATCTGGGTGAGCAGTTCTTC.

This clonotype was seen at least ten times. CDR3 in DNA: TGTGCCAGCAAGCCCCCCCTACTAGCGGCTGGGGGCAAAAACATTCAGTACTTC. Amino acid sequence: CASKPPLLAAGGKNIQYF. The chain uses TRBV2 and TRBJ2-4; TRBD2 matches 8 bases. The CDR3 covers 18 residues. V gave up 7 bases and J gave up 3 bases; unmatched junction bases: 17. Germline lookup yields CDR1 SNHLY and CDR2 FYNNEI.

This clonotype has a handful of counts. The chain employs TRBV10-3 and TRBJ2-1; D possibly corresponds to TRBD1 (5 bases). This CDR3 spans 14 amino acids. Between the trimmed V and J ends, which lost 6 bases and 3 bases, there was a span of 12 bases. Per the germline V gene, CDR1 is ENHRY and CDR2 is SYGVKD. The CDR3 loop is CAIRQGNNYNEQFF. The CDR3 nucleotides read TGTGCCATCAGGCAGGGAAACAACTACAATGAGCAGTTCTTC.

V and J are TRBV20-1 and TRBJ1-5; no firm D call. The CDR3 runs to 14 residues. Germline CDR1 DFQATT, CDR2 SNEGSKA (reference sequence). Trimming removed 6 bases at V and 2 bases at J, with 14 bases between. This CDR3 reads CSALSNSGNQPQHF. The CDR3 DNA reads as TGCAGTGCCCTCTCGAATAGCGGCAATCAGCCCCAGCATTTT.

V is TRBV30 and J is TRBJ2-3, with D perhaps TRBD2 (6 bases). V dropped 3 bases and J dropped 3 bases, with 13 bases sitting between them. Germline CDR1 and CDR2: GTSNPN and SVGIG (reference sequence). This CDR3 contains 14 residues. Written as DNA, the CDR3 is TGTGCCTGGAGACCGGGGGTGGTTACAGATACGCAGTATTTT. Protein: CAWRPGVVTDTQYF. Full variable domain (rest looked up from reference TRBV30 and TRBJ2-3): SQTIHQWPATLVQPVGSPLSLECTVEGTSNPNLYWYRQAAGRGLQLLFYSVGIGQISSEVPQNLSASRPQDRQFILSSKKLLLSDSGFYLCAWRPGVVTDTQYFGPGTRLTVL.

This clonotype appeared a few times. The chain recombines TRBV5-1 with TRBJ2-1; TRBD2 matches 13 bases. This CDR3 spans 15 amino acids. Germline trimming cut 2 bases from V and 7 bases from J; bases unmatched to any gene: 3. Germline lookup yields CDR1 SGHRS and CDR2 YFSETQ. CDR3 in amino acids: CASSFTSGGANEQFF. The CDR3 DNA reads TGCGCCAGCAGCTTTACTAGCGGGGGGGCGAATGAGCAGTTCTTC. Supplemented by reference TRBV5-1 and TRBJ2-1, the full variable domain reads KAGVTQTPRYLIKTRGQQVTLSCSPISGHRSVSWYQQTPGQGLQFLFEYFSETQRNKGNFPGRFSGRQFSNSRSEMNVSTLELGDSALYLCASSFTSGGANEQFFGPGTRLTVL.